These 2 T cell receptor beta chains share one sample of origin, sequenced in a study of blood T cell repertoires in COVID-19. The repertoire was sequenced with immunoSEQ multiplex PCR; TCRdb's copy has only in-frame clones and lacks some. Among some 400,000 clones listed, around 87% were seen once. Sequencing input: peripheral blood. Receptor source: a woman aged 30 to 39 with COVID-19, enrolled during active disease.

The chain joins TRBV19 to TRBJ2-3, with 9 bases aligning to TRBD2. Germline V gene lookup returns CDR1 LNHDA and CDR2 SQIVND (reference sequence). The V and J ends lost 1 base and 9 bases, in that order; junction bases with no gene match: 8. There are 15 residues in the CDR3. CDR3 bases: TGTGCCAGTAGTATAGGGGCGGGACTAGCCTTAACGCAGTATTTT. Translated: CASSIGAGLALTQYF.

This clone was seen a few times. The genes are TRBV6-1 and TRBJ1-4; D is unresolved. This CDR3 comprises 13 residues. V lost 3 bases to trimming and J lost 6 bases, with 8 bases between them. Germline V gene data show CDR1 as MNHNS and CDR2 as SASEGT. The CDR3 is CASSESRDEKLFF. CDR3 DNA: TGTGCCAGCAGTGAGAGTCGGGATGAAAAACTGTTTTTT.